This T cell receptor (beta chain) derives from a study of identical twins. This clonotype was seen only a few times. V was pared by 4 bases and J by 4 bases, with 20 bases between. The CDR3 spans 15 residues. Germline CDR1 reads SQVTM; CDR2 reads ANQGSEA. TCRdb recomputed calls from the 5' RACE reads with MiXCR, one row per CDR3 protein. This table holds 450,000 to 650,000 distinct CDR3 sequences, 12% to 15% found once. The same sample was also used in a study of yellow fever vaccine responses in identical twins.

Sequencing was done on a sample of CD4+ T cells sorted from blood. The chain employs TRBV29-1 and TRBJ2-7; a possible D gene is TRBD1 (6 bases). The sequence was collected from a woman aged 18-30 years in good health. The CDR3 sequence: CSVGKDRLTSYEQYF. The CDR3 DNA reads TGCAGCGTTGGAAAAGACAGGCTGACCTCATACGAGCAGTACTTC.